This TCR beta chain was sequenced during a study of response to subunit inactivated influenza vaccine. This clonotype was seen repeatedly, ten times or more. Antigen unknown. Study-wide results and limits: T cells newly recruited by each seasonal influenza vaccination are few, the authors suggested.

TCRdb redid the calling of the RT-PCR reads with MiXCR, one entry per CDR3 protein. Of about 650,000 distinct CDR3 sequences listed, more than 15% are singletons. Trimming took off 1 base at V and 4 bases at J, with 10 bases between the two ends. This CDR3 contains 15 residues. This chain connects TRBV12-3 or TRBV12-4 to TRBJ2-2; tentative D call: TRBD1 (5 bases). Here the sequenced sample was PBMCs from blood, taken 11 to 12 days after vaccination. The sequence was collected from a man aged 50 or older who received an inactivated influenza vaccine. The CDR3 region has the DNA TGTGCCAGCAGTTTAGTGGGGCGCGGCACCGGGGAGCTGTTTTTT. Amino acids: CASSLVGRGTGELFF.